Following are 23 T cell receptor beta chains from one sample sequenced in a study of OX40 agonist ivuxolimab in advanced cancers. This table comes from immunoSEQ multiplex PCR, and its TCRdb copy is limited to in-frame clones, with some not included. The sample holds about 76,000 clones; over 75% are singletons and the top ten take approximately 0.6%. The sequencing used CD4+ or CD8+ T cells sorted from blood, collected in a trial of the OX40 agonist ivuxolimab. The receptor set was obtained from an adult with an advanced solid tumor such as melanoma, head and neck, liver or kidney cancer.

This chain joins TRBV2 and TRBJ1-2; D perhaps matches TRBD1 (6 bases). The germline CDR1 and CDR2 sequences are SNHLY and FYNNEI. V was clipped by 4 bases and J by 5 bases, with 8 bases between them. The CDR3 loop spans 12 amino acids. CDR3 protein: CASSGQDYGYTF. CDR3 nucleotide sequence: TGTGCCAGCAGTGGACAGGATTATGGCTACACCTTC.

The chain links TRBV9 to TRBJ2-6; tentative D call: TRBD2 (5 bases). Germline CDR1 and CDR2: SGDLS and YYNGEE. The CDR3 loop spans 16 amino acids. Trimming removed 6 bases at V and 5 bases at J, with 18 bases between. The CDR3 is CASIGLKQSRANVLTF. CDR3 DNA sequence: TGTGCCAGCATAGGACTCAAACAAAGTCGGGCCAACGTCCTGACTTTC.

The genes are TRBV9 and TRBJ2-7; D uncertain. The CDR3 sequence is 13 residues long. The ends were cut back, 0 bases at V and 2 bases at J, with 6 bases in the middle. Germline loops: CDR1 SGDLS, CDR2 YYNGEE. This CDR3 reads CASSVAAAYEQYF. The CDR3 DNA reads TGTGCCAGCAGCGTAGCGGCTGCCTACGAGCAGTACTTC.

This clone was seen only a few times. The V gene is TRBV5-1, the J gene TRBJ1-6; D perhaps matches TRBD1 (5 bases). The V gene's germline CDR1 is SGHRS and CDR2 YFSETQ. The V end was cut by 0 bases, the J end by 7 bases, with 5 bases between. This CDR3 has 13 residues. CDR3 sequence: CASSLGQNSPLHF. As DNA, the CDR3 is TGCGCCAGCAGCTTGGGACAGAATTCACCCCTCCACTTT.

This clone occurred once. The V call is TRBV14, the J call TRBJ2-7, with 13 bases aligning to TRBD2. The germline V gene encodes CDR1 SGHDN and CDR2 FVKESK. The V segment lost 1 base and the J segment 0 bases; nucleotides outside the gene matches: 3. The CDR3 runs 17 residues. The CDR3 region has the DNA TGTGCCAGCAGCCAAGGACTAGCGGGGGGTAGCTCCTACGAGCAGTACTTC. Its protein product is CASSQGLAGGSSYEQYF.

This chain connects TRBV6-5 to TRBJ2-7, with D perhaps being TRBD1 or TRBD2 (5 bases each). The ends were cut back, 4 bases at V and 2 bases at J, with 12 bases in the middle. Germline V gene sequence: CDR1 MNHEY, CDR2 SVGAGI. The CDR3 runs to 14 residues. For the CDR3, the DNA is TGTGCCAGCAGTTGGTCCGGGACGGCCTACGAGCAGTACTTC. Its protein is CASSWSGTAYEQYF.

The chain employs TRBV18 and TRBJ1-5; D remains unclear. Germline V gives CDR1 KGHSH, CDR2 LQKENI. V was shortened by 3 bases and J by 5 bases, with 8 bases between the two germline ends. The CDR3 is made up of 13 amino acids. The chain's CDR3 is CASSPGRDQPQHF. CDR3 in DNA: TGTGCCAGCTCACCCGGCCGGGATCAGCCCCAGCATTTT.

J is TRBJ1-2 and V is TRBV5-5, with D maybe TRBD1 (6 bases). From germline, CDR1 is SGHKS and CDR2 YYEKEE (reference sequence). Trimming took 3 bases from V and 2 from J, leaving 11 bases between them. This CDR3 has 14 amino acids. CDR3 residues: CASSSLTGNYGYTF. The CDR3 coding sequence is TGTGCCAGCAGCTCGCTAACAGGGAACTATGGCTACACCTTC. Full variable domain (missing parts from reference TRBV5-5 and TRBJ1-2): DAGVTQSPTHLIKTRGQQVTLRCSPISGHKSVSWYQQVLGQGPQFIFQYYEKEERGRGNFPDRFSARQFPNYSSELNVNALLLGDSALYLCASSSLTGNYGYTFGSGTRLTVV.

CDR3 nucleotide sequence: TGTGCCAGTAGTATCCCCACAACTAATGAAAAACTGTTTTTT. It specifies CASSIPTTNEKLFF. V usage is TRBV19 and J usage is TRBJ1-4; D ambiguous. V was trimmed by 3 bases and J by 0 bases, leaving 5 bases between them. The CDR3 contains 14 residues. CDR1 is LNHDA, CDR2 SQIVND, per germline (reference sequence).

The rearrangement links TRBV6-1 to TRBJ2-7; 9 bases align to TRBD1. CDR1 and CDR2 (germline): MNHNS, SASEGT. The trim removed 3 bases at V and 0 bases at J, leaving 3 bases unmatched. The CDR3 totals 15 residues. This chain's CDR3 is CASSEQDRGSYEQYF. The CDR3 DNA sequence: TGTGCCAGCAGTGAGCAGGACAGGGGCTCCTACGAGCAGTACTTC.

The rearrangement uses TRBV20-1 and TRBJ2-1; no clear D gene. V was shortened by 5 bases and J by 6 bases, with 8 bases between the two germline ends. The CDR3 contains 11 residues. Germline loops: CDR1 DFQATT, CDR2 SNEGSKA (reference sequence). The CDR3 DNA follows: TGCAGTGCTGGCAAGTTCAATGAGCAGTTCTTC. As protein: CSAGKFNEQFF.

The V call is TRBV30, the J call TRBJ2-1, with a weak D call TRBD2 (6 bases). V gave up 3 bases and J gave up 3 bases, with 6 bases separating them. Germline values: CDR1 GTSNPN, CDR2 SVGIG (reference sequence). The CDR3 is 12 residues long. CDR3 in DNA: TGTGCCTGGAGGGACTACTACAATGAGCAGTTCTTC. Translation: CAWRDYYNEQFF.

Of note for this clone: The same CDR3 is also encoded by other DNA sequences in this sample. The rearrangement joins TRBV5-1 to TRBJ2-2, with D uncertain. This CDR3 has 12 residues. Germline V CDR1 and CDR2: SGHRS, YFSETQ. The V and J ends lost 4 bases and 2 bases respectively, with 3 bases between them. CDR3 coding DNA: TGCGCCAGCAGCCCTAACACCGGGGAGCTGTTTTTT. It codes for CASSPNTGELFF.

V and J are TRBV7-7 and TRBJ2-3; the match to TRBD2 covers 10 bases. CDR3 length: 14 residues. Trimming removed 2 bases from V and 4 bases from J; junction bases left unmatched: 0. From germline, CDR1 is SSHAT and CDR2 FNYEAQ (reference sequence). The CDR3 nucleotides are TGTGCCAGCAGCTTAAGCGGGGGGGCAGATACGCAGTATTTT. Its protein is CASSLSGGADTQYF.

V usage is TRBV29-1 and J usage is TRBJ2-2; D may be TRBD2 (7 bases). The V gene's germline CDR1 is SQVTM and CDR2 ANQGSEA. The CDR3 consists of 14 residues. Trimming left V 7 bases short and J 5 bases short, with 17 bases between. The DNA for the CDR3 is TGCAGCGGAGGGGCGGGGGCCGGGACCGGGGAGCTGTTTTTT. This gives the protein CSGGAGAGTGELFF.

The chain employs TRBV5-8 and TRBJ2-5, with a weak D call TRBD2 (7 bases). V lost 4 bases and J 4 bases, leaving 14 bases between the germline ends. This CDR3 has 14 residues. Germline CDR1 SGHTS, CDR2 YDEGEE. The CDR3 region is CASSLAGAVETQYF. CDR3 in DNA: TGTGCCAGCAGCCTGGCGGGGGCCGTAGAGACCCAGTACTTC.

The V call is TRBV6-1, the J call TRBJ2-5; no clear D gene. Deletions cut 1 base from V and 1 base from J, with 10 bases between. CDR1 MNHNS and CDR2 SASEGT come from the germline V gene. The CDR3 runs to 15 residues. The CDR3 DNA reads as TGTGCCAGCAGTGAAGGGACGGGCAGCCAAGAGACCCAGTACTTC. Protein: CASSEGTGSQETQYF.

This clone showed up just once. The chain combines TRBV5-6 with TRBJ1-2; D unresolved. The V gene's germline CDR1 is SGHDT and CDR2 YYEEEE. The CDR3 totals 12 residues. The V end was cut by 0 bases, the J end by 4 bases, with 4 bases between. Here the CDR3 reads CASSLVGYGYTF. The CDR3 coding sequence is TGTGCCAGCAGCTTGGTTGGCTATGGCTACACCTTC.

This clone was observed a single time. The J gene is TRBJ1-1, the V gene TRBV2; 8 positions match TRBD1. The CDR3 loop spans 13 amino acids. Trimming cost V 4 bases and J 4 bases; bases outside gene matches: 2. Germline CDR1 and CDR2: SNHLY and FYNNEI. The CDR3 loop is CASSGQGLTEAFF. DNA for the CDR3: TGTGCCAGCAGTGGACAGGGGCTCACTGAAGCTTTCTTT.

The chain employs TRBV5-1 and TRBJ1-5, with TRBD1 matching over 7 bases. Germline V gene lookup returns CDR1 SGHRS and CDR2 YFSETQ. This CDR3 contains 15 residues. The V and J ends lost 1 base and 6 bases, in that order; junction bases with no gene match: 7. The CDR3 sequence: CASSLSGQWAQPQHF. The CDR3 region has the DNA TGCGCCAGCAGCTTGTCGGGACAGTGGGCTCAGCCCCAGCATTTT.

Note on this clone: Other DNA sequences of this sample code for an identical CDR3. The V gene is TRBV30, the J gene TRBJ2-5, with TRBD2 matching 14 bases. This CDR3 has 16 amino acids. The V gene end was trimmed by 1 base and the J gene end by 5 bases; junction bases not matched to a gene: 6. Germline CDR1 GTSNPN, CDR2 SVGIG (reference sequence). CDR3 residues: CAWSAGLAGGRETQYF. CDR3 in DNA: TGTGCCTGGAGTGCTGGACTAGCGGGGGGCCGGGAGACCCAGTACTTC.

The CDR3 region is CASSSPRFSGNTIYF. The CDR3 DNA follows: TGTGCCAGCAGCTCACCAAGATTCTCTGGAAACACCATATATTTT. The rearrangement uses TRBV11-2 and TRBJ1-3; no clear D. The ends were cut back, 4 bases at V and 0 bases at J, with 10 bases in the middle. The V gene's germline CDR1 is SGHAT and CDR2 FQNNGV. CDR3 length equals 15 residues.

V gene TRBV11-2 combines with J gene TRBJ2-2; D is unclear. The CDR3 is made up of 16 amino acids. CDR1 is SGHAT and CDR2 is FQNNGV in the germline V gene. Trimming removed 0 bases at V and 1 base at J, with 9 bases between. CDR3 in amino acids: CASSLDVERNTGELFF. As DNA, the CDR3 is TGTGCCAGCAGCTTAGATGTCGAGAGGAACACCGGGGAGCTGTTTTTT. The whole variable domain, filled in from reference TRBV11-2 and TRBJ2-2, reads EAGVAQSPRYKIIEKRQSVAFWCNPISGHATLYWYQQILGQGPKLLIQFQNNGVVDDSQLPKDRFSAERLKGVDSTLKIQPAKLEDSAVYLCASSLDVERNTGELFFGEGSRLTVL.